This TCR beta chain was identified in a study of beta chain features in type 1 diabetes. Notes on the study in general: Because the template was cDNA, high-expressing cells might be over-represented.

The entirety of the isolated RNA underwent reverse transcription, so expressed TCRB transcripts were sequenced. Only in-frame clones appear in the TCRdb table, and some are missing; sequencing was by immunoSEQ multiplex PCR. The profile shows 220,000 or so clones, around 68% of them singletons. With regard to this clone: Its specificity is not known.

A single heparinised blood sample, averaging approximately 116 mL, was obtained per donor. It was via CD45RO/CCR7/CD25/CD127/CD95/CD27 that CD4+ naive, central memory, regulatory and stem cell-like memory cells were sorted. Germline V CDR1 and CDR2: SGHDT, YYEEEE. The CDR3 loop spans 18 amino acids. The J segment lost 1 base and the V segment lost 4 bases, leaving 9 bases of the junction unmatched. The chain carries TRBV5-6 and TRBJ2-3; 13 bases agree with TRBD2. Sequencing was carried out using naive CD4+ T cells from blood. The receptor's source is a man aged 25 to 45 in good health. The CDR3 loop is CASSTRTSGSGGTDTQYF. The CDR3 bases are TGTGCCAGCAGCACTCGGACTAGCGGGAGCGGAGGCACAGATACGCAGTATTTT.